This TCR beta chain was retrieved from a study of CD8 T cells in ankylosing spondylitis. In its sample, this clonotype was seen many times. TCRdb re-called the 5' RACE reads through MiXCR, storing one row per CDR3 protein. This sample has tens of thousands of distinct CDR3 sequences, with roughly 2.6% found just once. Looked up from germline, CDR1 is SGDLS and CDR2 is YYNGEE. V was pared by 9 bases and J by 5 bases, with 14 bases between. This CDR3 is built from 12 residues. Material: blood, either unsorted or a sorted T cell fraction (not recorded which). This TCR was recovered from a male donor with ankylosing spondylitis or in good health (not recorded which). The genes are TRBV9 and TRBJ2-5; possible D gene TRBD1, 6 bases. Written as DNA, the CDR3 is TGTGCCATACAGGGTGGCCAGGAGACCCAGTACTTC. It specifies CAIQGGQETQYF.